This T cell receptor beta chain was captured in a study of blood T cell repertoires in COVID-19. Whole-study context: The United States, Italy and Spain supplied acute and convalescent COVID-19 samples. In each case, the material was cDNA or gDNA derived from T cells, B-cell-depleted T cells, or PBMCs.

Study processing details: Amplification of reference gene primers provided the estimated nucleated cell counts. Sequencing used immunoSEQ multiplex PCR; TCRdb keeps in-frame clones, though not all of them. That table is the source of V, J and clone size, and D and trimming were worked out from the DNA. The table has about 270,000 clones, approximately 85% seen once. Germline V gene sequence: CDR1 SEHNR, CDR2 FQNEAQ (reference sequence). Trimming took 0 bases from V and 0 from J, leaving 8 bases between them. This CDR3 comprises 16 residues. This chain uses TRBV7-9 with TRBJ2-2; the D gene is possibly TRBD2 (6 bases). The source is a human donor in a cohort sampled during active COVID-19. The specimen was peripheral blood. CDR3 protein: CASSLAGGTNTGELFF. CDR3 nucleotides: TGTGCCAGCAGCTTAGCCGGCGGGACGAACACCGGGGAGCTGTTTTTT.